This is a list of T cell receptor beta chains from one sample in a study of cytomegalovirus exposure and HLA in healthy donors. This table comes from immunoSEQ multiplex PCR, and its TCRdb copy is limited to in-frame clones, with some not included. The sample gives 160,000 or so clones, 75% to 90% of which show up once; about 2% is in the top ten. Source material: PBMCs. Receptor source: a woman aged 18 to 35 in good health and CMV-seronegative. CDR3s include the opening cysteine and the closing phenylalanine or tryptophan. The D gene is left open where the match is weak. The size entry is marked missing in some rows and otherwise reads once, few, many or a size class.

- | - | TRBJ1-3 | TRBV7-8 | TGTGCCAGCAGCTTAGCCCCTGGGCCAGGAAACACCATATATTTT | CASSLAPGPGNTIYF
- | TRBD2 | TRBJ2-1 | TRBV7-3 | TGTGCCAGCAGCTTAACGGCTAGCGGGAGGGGTGAGCAGTTCTTC | CASSLTASGRGEQFF
- | TRBD1 | TRBJ2-3 | TRBV6-6 | TGTGCCAGCAGTCAGACAGGGTCACCCCCAGATACGCAGTATTTT | CASSQTGSPPDTQYF
- | - | TRBJ2-7 | TRBV6-6 | TGTGCCAGCAGACCCGGACAGCTTTACGAGCAGTACTTC | CASRPGQLYEQYF
- | - | TRBJ2-3 | TRBV14 | TGTGCCAGCAGTAGATTCAGGGTAGGAACACCAGATACGCAGTATTTT | CASSRFRVGTPDTQYF
few | TRBD2 | TRBJ2-1 | TRBV19 | TGTGCCAGTAGTATGGCGGGAGGGCCCCACAATGAGCAGTTCTTC | CASSMAGGPHNEQFF
once | - | TRBJ1-5 | TRBV7-6 | TGTGCCAGCAGCTTATATGGGGGGCAGCCCCAGCATTTT | CASSLYGGQPQHF
- | TRBD2 | TRBJ2-7 | TRBV27 | TGTGCCAGCAGTTTATTAGGGCGGACTAGCGGGAGGGGGGCACTCTACGAGCAGTACTTC | CASSLLGRTSGRGALYEQYF
- | - | TRBJ2-5 | TRBV7-8 | TGTGCCAGCAGCTGGAGGAGGGCAGATCTAAGGCAGACCCAGTACTTC | CASSWRRADLRQTQYF
- | TRBD1 | TRBJ1-6 | TRBV2 | TGTGCCAGCAGTGGAGGAAGACAGGGAGGTTCACCCCTCCACTTT | CASSGGRQGGSPLHF
- | TRBD1 | TRBJ1-5 | TRBV20-1 | TGCAGTGCCCCTGACAGGGCAGCCCAGCATTTT | CSAPDRAAQHF
- | - | TRBJ2-1 | TRBV7-3 | TGTGCCAGCAGCTGGTCTAGTTCCTCCTACAATGAGCAGTTCTTC | CASSWSSSSYNEQFF
- | TRBD1 | TRBJ1-2 | TRBV7-9 | TGTGCCAGCAGTCGCTGGACAGGAGGCTATGGCTACACCTTC | CASSRWTGGYGYTF
- | - | TRBJ2-1 | TRBV4-1 | TGCGCCAGCAGCCTCGGACTTAGCAATGAGCAGTTCTTC | CASSLGLSNEQFF
few | TRBD1 | TRBJ1-3 | TRBV27 | TGTGCCAGCAGCAGGGGACAGAGAACTGGAAACACCATATATTTT | CASSRGQRTGNTIYF
- | TRBD2 | TRBJ2-7 | TRBV19 | TGTGCCAGTAGTATAGGGGGGGGCTACGAGCAGTACTTC | CASSIGGGYEQYF
- | - | TRBJ2-1 | TRBV7-9 | TGTGCCAGCAGCTCTTACCAGGGCCGGTTGGGCAATGAGCAGTTCTTC | CASSSYQGRLGNEQFF
medium-sized | - | TRBJ1-1 | TRBV28 | TGTGCCAGCAGGCTCACAGCAAACACTGAAGCTTTCTTT | CASRLTANTEAFF
- | - | TRBJ1-5 | TRBV6-5 | TGTGCCAGCAGTCCGGTGACAGGTCGGGGTCAGCCCCAGCATTTT | CASSPVTGRGQPQHF
- | - | TRBJ1-2 | TRBV28 | TGTGCCAGCAGAACAGTATCCTATGGCTACACCTTC | CASRTVSYGYTF
once | TRBD2 | TRBJ2-7 | TRBV7-2 | TGTGCCAGCAGCCCCCGGGTCTCTCGGGAGGCCTACGAGCAGTACTTC | CASSPRVSREAYEQYF
- | - | TRBJ1-1 | TRBV28 | TGTGCCAGCCAACGGGCAGGGCCCACTGAAGCTTTCTTT | CASQRAGPTEAFF
- | - | TRBJ1-1 | TRBV28 | TGTGCCAGCAGTCCCCAGGGCATGGGAGGCGAAGCTTTCTTT | CASSPQGMGGEAFF
- | - | TRBJ2-6 | TRBV4-1 | TGCGCCAGCAGTCCCACAGGGACTGGGGCCAACGTCCTGACTTTC | CASSPTGTGANVLTF
- | - | TRBJ1-2 | TRBV9 | TGTGCCAGCAGCGTAGGGGAGTTTTCCGCCTATGGCTACACCTTC | CASSVGEFSAYGYTF
- | TRBD2 | TRBJ2-5 | TRBV19 | TGTGCCAGTAGGGGACTAGCGGGAGCGGGGAGAGAGACCCAGTACTTC | CASRGLAGAGRETQYF
- | - | TRBJ1-2 | TRBV19 | TGTGCCAGTAGTATTGGGGCTCTAGCTAACTATGGCTACACCTTC | CASSIGALANYGYTF
- | - | TRBJ2-1 | TRBV30 | TGTGCCTGGAGTGTGACTTCCAATGAGCAGTTCTTC | CAWSVTSNEQFF
- | TRBD1 | TRBJ2-7 | TRBV11-2 | TGTGCCAGCAACCCGGACAGGGCTTATGAGCAGTACTTC | CASNPDRAYEQYF
- | - | TRBJ2-4 | TRBV27 | TGTGCCAGCAGTACAGGATGGGAAAACATTCAGTACTTC | CASSTGWENIQYF
- | TRBD1 | TRBJ2-1 | TRBV19 | TGTGCCAGTAGCGGGACAGGGCCTTACAATGAGCAGTTCTTC | CASSGTGPYNEQFF
- | - | TRBJ2-3 | TRBV27 | TGTGCCAGCAGTTTATCGTTTCGGCGGCCCGCTAGCACAGATACGCAGTATTTT | CASSLSFRRPASTDTQYF
- | TRBD1 | TRBJ1-2 | TRBV19 | TGTGCCAGTAGTATGTCTTTAAGCGAGGGACAGCACTATGGCTACACCTTC | CASSMSLSEGQHYGYTF
once | - | TRBJ2-7 | TRBV4-1 | TGCGCCAGCAGCCATTCGGGTCTAGAGTACGAGCAGTACTTC | CASSHSGLEYEQYF
- | - | TRBJ2-7 | TRBV14 | TGTGCCAGCAGCCAAGTCGGGACTTCTTTTTACGAGCAGTACTTC | CASSQVGTSFYEQYF
few | TRBD1 | TRBJ2-7 | TRBV4-1 | TGCGCCAGCAGCCAAGGGCAGGGGGCCTACGAGCAGTACTTC | CASSQGQGAYEQYF
- | - | TRBJ2-7 | TRBV9 | TGTGCCAGCAGCGTAGCCGGGGTCCCTGACTACGAGCAGTACTTC | CASSVAGVPDYEQYF
once | TRBD2 | TRBJ2-1 | TRBV28 | TGTGCCAGCAGTTTATGGCCGTACTTGACTAGCGGGGCAACCTACAATGAGCAGTTCTTC | CASSLWPYLTSGATYNEQFF
- | - | TRBJ1-1 | TRBV19 | TGTGCCAGTAGTAACCGGGGGGGGGCTACAAGTGCAGCTTTCTTT | CASSNRGGATSAAFF
- | TRBD1 | TRBJ2-7 | TRBV5-1 | TGCGCCAGCAGCTTGGAGACAGGGCTCCCCTACGAGCAGTACTTC | CASSLETGLPYEQYF
- | TRBD1 | TRBJ1-4 | TRBV28 | TGTGCCAGCAGTTTATGGGGACAGGGTATTTTTCGGGAAAAACTGTTTTTT | CASSLWGQGIFREKLFF
- | TRBD1 | TRBJ2-7 | TRBV7-2 | TGTGCCAGCAGCCCCGGACAGGGGGTTTCCTACGAGCAGTACTTC | CASSPGQGVSYEQYF
- | - | TRBJ2-7 | TRBV29-1 | TGCAGCGTACACAGGGAGCAGTACTTC | CSVHREQYF
- | - | TRBJ2-2 | TRBV6-5 | TGTGCCAGCAGTAGCGGGAACACCGGGGAGCTGTTTTTT | CASSSGNTGELFF
- | - | TRBJ1-1 | TRBV14 | TGTGCCAGCAGCCACCTTTCGGGGGGCACTGAAGCTTTCTTT | CASSHLSGGTEAFF
- | TRBD2 | TRBJ2-7 | TRBV27 | TGTGCCAGCGCCAGACTAGCGGGAGGCCCTCCCCTGCAGTACTTC | CASARLAGGPPLQYF
- | - | TRBJ1-1 | TRBV7-9 | TGTGCCAGCAGCCCGACTCGTTCAGTGTTGGTCGCTGAAGCTTTCTTT | CASSPTRSVLVAEAFF
- | - | TRBJ2-2 | TRBV28 | TGTGCCAGCAGCCTTGGACTCCCCGTGCTGTTTTTT | CASSLGLPVLFF
- | - | TRBJ1-3 | TRBV5-1 | TGCGCCAGCAGCTTGGAGACAGTCCAGGGTGGAAACACCATATATTTT | CASSLETVQGGNTIYF
- | - | TRBJ2-1 | TRBV30 | TGTGCCTGGAGTCAGCTGCAGGAGTTCTTC | CAWSQLQEFF
- | - | TRBJ2-5 | TRBV5-1 | TGCGCCAGCAGCTTGGGATCGGGGACCCAGTACTTC | CASSLGSGTQYF
- | - | TRBJ2-7 | TRBV6-5 | TGTGCCAGCGGGAGGATTAATTCCTACGAGCAGTACTTC | CASGRINSYEQYF
- | - | TRBJ1-1 | TRBV7-2 | TGTGCCAGCAGCTTAGGGGCAGGGAACACTGAAGCTTTCTTT | CASSLGAGNTEAFF
- | TRBD2 | TRBJ2-3 | TRBV27 | TGTGCCAGCAGTAGTCTAGCGGGAGTCACAGATACGCAGTATTTT | CASSSLAGVTDTQYF
few | - | TRBJ2-7 | TRBV4-1 | TGCGCCAGCAGCCAAGGGATACAGGAACTCTACGAGCAGTACTTC | CASSQGIQELYEQYF